This T cell receptor beta chain derives from a study of cytomegalovirus exposure and HLA in healthy donors. CDR1 is SGHVS, CDR2 FNYEAQ, per germline. The CDR3 totals 14 residues. V was cut by 0 bases and J by 3 bases, with 9 bases left in between. The table lists this clone with a few counts. Antigen unknown. Broader study findings: The authors later linked a missense DCLRE1C variant to TCR beta V- and J-gene trimming.

The PCR contained 60 Vbeta and 13 Jbeta primers. Assay used: immunoSEQ multiplex PCR; TCRdb lists only in-frame clones, some missing. This repertoire shows about 98,000 clones, about three quarters found once; its top ten account for approximately 1.4%. V usage is TRBV7-6 and J usage is TRBJ2-7; D call uncertain. Sequencing was carried out using PBMCs. This TCR was recovered from a man between 35 and 55 years old in good health and CMV-seronegative. This chain's CDR3 is CASSLAADFYEQYF. CDR3 in DNA: TGTGCCAGCAGCTTAGCGGCAGACTTCTACGAGCAGTACTTC.